The 22 T cell receptor beta chains listed next were all sequenced from one sample in a study of cytomegalovirus exposure and HLA in healthy donors. The PCR used 60 Vbeta and 13 Jbeta primers. Using immunoSEQ multiplex PCR, the repertoire was profiled, and TCRdb retains in-frame clones only, with some absent. The table shows 100,000 to 150,000 clones, with about 15% occurring only once. Material: PBMCs. These receptors all come from a female donor in good health and CMV-seropositive.

In this sample, this clone turned up a few times. This chain joins TRBV4-3 and TRBJ1-2; D remains ambiguous. Germline V gene data show CDR1 as LGHNA and CDR2 as YSLEER. The CDR3 extends over 11 amino acids. Trimming took off 7 bases at V and 6 bases at J, with 9 bases between the two ends. CDR3 amino acids: CASKKEDGYTF. CDR3 nucleotides: TGCGCCAGCAAAAAGGAGGATGGCTACACCTTC.

This chain links TRBV27 with TRBJ1-5, with D possibly being TRBD1 (6 bases). Trimming left V 5 bases short and J 4 bases short, with 15 bases between. Germline V gene data show CDR1 as MNHEY and CDR2 as SMNVEV (reference sequence). The CDR3 covers 15 residues. DNA for the CDR3: TGTGCCAGCAGTCGGATGGGTGGGACAAATCAGCCCCAGCATTTT. Its translation: CASSRMGGTNQPQHF.

This clone was seen a handful of times. V is TRBV10-3 and J is TRBJ2-3; D is perhaps TRBD2 (7 bases). V gave up 7 bases and J gave up 4 bases, with 15 bases separating them. The length of the CDR3 is 14 residues. Germline V gene sequence: CDR1 ENHRY, CDR2 SYGVKD. CDR3: CAITGGPRPDTQYF. DNA for the CDR3: TGTGCCATCACGGGGGGCCCAAGGCCAGATACGCAGTATTTT.

This clone occurred a few times. In this CDR3 the conserved last residue, phenylalanine or tryptophan, is missing, so a read error is likely. This chain connects TRBV4-2 to TRBJ2-3; TRBD1 is a possible D gene (6 bases). The CDR3 consists of 15 residues. The germline V gene has CDR1 LGHNA and CDR2 YNFKEQ. V shed 3 bases and J shed 0 bases, with 10 bases lying between them. Written as DNA, the CDR3 is TGTGCCAGCAGCCAGGGGGCCAGGAGCACAGATACGCAGTATTCT. Protein product: CASSQGARSTDTQYS.

This chain links TRBV30 with TRBJ2-7, with D maybe TRBD2 (5 bases). V gave up 2 bases and J gave up 0 bases, with 8 bases separating them. Germline loops: CDR1 GTSNPN, CDR2 SVGIG (reference sequence). The CDR3 consists of 13 residues. The CDR3 bases are TGTGCCTGGAGTCGGGGTCTCTCCTACGAGCAGTACTTC. Protein: CAWSRGLSYEQYF.

The table lists this clone with a few counts. V gene TRBV28 combines with J gene TRBJ2-7; 12 bases line up with TRBD2. V lost 5 bases and J lost 7; bases outside the gene matches: 12. CDR3 length: 16 residues. Germline values: CDR1 MDHEN, CDR2 SYDVKM. CDR3 sequence reads: CASSPPASGRAREQYF. The CDR3 DNA follows: TGTGCCAGCAGTCCCCCGGCTAGCGGGAGGGCTCGGGAGCAGTACTTC.

This clone has just a few counts. This chain uses TRBV5-1 with TRBJ2-3, with D maybe TRBD1 (5 bases). The germline V gene encodes CDR1 SGHRS and CDR2 YFSETQ. V was pared by 2 bases and J by 0 bases, with 10 bases between. The CDR3 is made up of 15 amino acids. The CDR3 DNA follows: TGCGCCAGCAGCTTTGGACATTTAAGCACAGATACGCAGTATTTT. Its protein product is CASSFGHLSTDTQYF.

This chain joins TRBV28 and TRBJ1-1; the D is unclear. The CDR3 sequence is 13 residues long. V was shortened by 0 bases and J by 11 bases, with 13 bases between the two germline ends. The germline CDR1 and CDR2 sequences are MDHEN and SYDVKM. The CDR3 loop is CASSLWVPPRAFF. The CDR3 DNA follows: TGTGCCAGCAGTTTATGGGTACCCCCCAGGGCTTTCTTT.

CDR3 sequence (DNA): TGTGCCAGCAGCTGGACAGGGGGCGCAGATACGCAGTATTTT. The encoded protein is CASSWTGGADTQYF. V and J are TRBV5-4 and TRBJ2-3; 11 bases fit TRBD1. This CDR3 comprises 14 residues. Trimming at V came to 3 bases and at J to 4 bases, leaving 1 base not matched to a gene. CDR1 is SGHNT and CDR2 is YYREEE in the germline V gene (reference sequence).

The rearrangement uses TRBV4-3 and TRBJ1-2; D not certain. In germline, CDR1 is LGHNA, CDR2 YSLEER. The CDR3 contains 15 residues. Trimming removed 4 bases at V and 4 bases at J, with 16 bases between. DNA of the CDR3: TGCGCCAGCAGCCCGGAATTGGGAGGGATCTATGGCTACACCTTC. Residues: CASSPELGGIYGYTF.

This clone was detected a few times. The chain couples TRBV28 to TRBJ1-5; D is undetermined. There are 14 residues in the CDR3. V was cut by 6 bases and J by 3 bases, with 12 bases left in between. CDR1 is MDHEN, CDR2 SYDVKM, per germline. This CDR3 reads CASSGVQANQPQHF. CDR3 nucleotides: TGTGCCAGCAGCGGGGTCCAGGCCAATCAGCCCCAGCATTTT.

A few counts support this clone. The chain employs TRBV5-1 and TRBJ2-5, with D tentatively TRBD2 (5 bases). CDR1 is SGHRS, CDR2 YFSETQ, per germline. V lost 0 bases to trimming and J lost 6 bases, with 12 bases between them. CDR3 size: 14 residues. The CDR3 loop reads CASSLESSWQTQYF. The CDR3 DNA follows: TGCGCCAGCAGCTTGGAGTCTAGCTGGCAGACCCAGTACTTC.

This clone was counted only a few times. This chain connects TRBV4-2 to TRBJ1-2, with D possibly being TRBD1 (6 bases). The CDR3 consists of 14 residues. Germline V lookup: CDR1 LGHNA, CDR2 YNFKEQ. V was shortened by 1 base and J by 8 bases, with 14 bases between the two germline ends. CDR3 sequence: CASSQARQVGGYTF. The CDR3 region has the DNA TGTGCCAGCAGCCAAGCCCGACAGGTGGGCGGCTACACCTTC.

This clone was seen only a few times. This chain uses TRBV7-9 with TRBJ2-1; 8 bases match TRBD2. Per germline, CDR1 SEHNR and CDR2 FQNEAQ (reference sequence). With 4 bases clipped from V and 3 bases from J, the junction kept 11 bases outside the gene matches. The CDR3 has 17 residues. The CDR3, as DNA: TGTGCCAGCAGCTCAGGGGTTCGGGAGGGAAACTACAATGAGCAGTTCTTC. Amino acid sequence: CASSSGVREGNYNEQFF.

This clone has a handful of counts. This chain uses TRBV30 with TRBJ2-7; 13 nucleotides line up with TRBD2. With 0 bases clipped from V and 2 bases from J, the junction kept 7 bases outside the gene matches. CDR1 and CDR2 from the germline V gene are GTSNPN and SVGIG (reference sequence). The CDR3 consists of 17 residues. The CDR3 sequence: CAWSVSRTSGRTYEQYF. For the CDR3, the DNA is TGTGCCTGGAGTGTTAGCCGGACTAGCGGGAGAACCTACGAGCAGTACTTC.

The chain carries TRBV15 and TRBJ1-1; 9 bases are shared with TRBD1. Germline V gene lookup returns CDR1 LNHNV and CDR2 YYDKDF (reference sequence). CDR3 length: 16 residues. V lost 3 bases to trimming and J lost 4 bases; unmatched junction nucleotides: 9. The CDR3 loop is CATSSGPGQGPTEAFF. CDR3 DNA sequence: TGTGCCACCAGCAGCGGCCCGGGACAGGGTCCCACTGAAGCTTTCTTT.

The CDR3 bases are TGCGCCAGCAGTGGCCGGGACAGGGGAGTAGACGAGCAGTACTTC. This sequence encodes CASSGRDRGVDEQYF. The V call is TRBV10-2, the J call TRBJ2-7; 10 bases align to TRBD1. V shed 4 bases and J 5 bases; nucleotides not matched to a gene: 8. Germline loops: CDR1 WSHSY, CDR2 SAAADI. This CDR3 comprises 15 residues.

This clone appeared a few times. This chain joins TRBV6-1 and TRBJ2-1; D remains ambiguous. Trimming stripped 6 bases from V and 0 bases from J, with 6 bases between. CDR3 length: 13 residues. The germline gives CDR1 MNHNS, CDR2 SASEGT. CDR3 loop: CASSPVSYNEQFF. The CDR3 DNA reads TGTGCCAGCAGCCCAGTCTCCTACAATGAGCAGTTCTTC.

This clone was seen only a few times. The chain links TRBV28 to TRBJ2-3; D not certain. This CDR3 has 13 amino acids. V lost 6 bases to trimming and J lost 8 bases, with 15 bases between them. CDR1 is MDHEN, CDR2 SYDVKM, per germline. CDR3 loop: CASRQRTLSTQYF. For the CDR3, the DNA is TGTGCCAGCAGACAACGTACCCTCTCTACGCAGTATTTT.

The V and J genes are TRBV12-5 and TRBJ2-1, with no clear D. V lost 5 bases and J 9 bases, leaving 8 bases between the germline ends. Germline loops: CDR1 LGHNT, CDR2 FRNRAP. The CDR3 totals 11 residues. CDR3 in DNA: TGTGCTAGTGGTCTAGTCCCTGAGCAGTTCTTC. Its protein is CASGLVPEQFF.

V and J are TRBV19 and TRBJ1-2; 8 bases fit TRBD1. This CDR3 has 15 residues. Germline V lookup: CDR1 LNHDA, CDR2 SQIVND (reference sequence). V trimming: 6 bases; J trimming: 3 bases; junction bases outside the gene matches: 9. The CDR3 sequence: CASRIWTGRDYGYTF. CDR3 nucleotide sequence: TGTGCCAGTAGGATATGGACAGGGCGGGACTATGGCTACACCTTC.

The chain recombines TRBV5-1 with TRBJ1-1; 11 bases align to TRBD1. Germline CDR1 reads SGHRS; CDR2 reads YFSETQ. J lost 6 bases, V lost 4 bases, and 5 bases had no gene match. The CDR3 totals 14 residues. The CDR3 is CASSPTGQGAEAFF. CDR3 DNA sequence: TGCGCCAGCAGCCCCACGGGACAGGGGGCTGAAGCTTTCTTT. Complete variable domain (other parts from reference TRBV5-1 and TRBJ1-1): KAGVTQTPRYLIKTRGQQVTLSCSPISGHRSVSWYQQTPGQGLQFLFEYFSETQRNKGNFPGRFSGRQFSNSRSEMNVSTLELGDSALYLCASSPTGQGAEAFFGQGTRLTVV.